This T cell receptor beta chain comes out of a study of T cell responses to AZD1222 COVID-19 vaccine. Some clones are missing from TCRdb's copy, which holds only in-frame ones; the method was immunoSEQ multiplex PCR. The sample includes 120,000 or so clones, about 82% of them seen just once. V shed 3 bases and J 6 bases; nucleotides not matched to a gene: 4. Per the germline V gene, CDR1 is MDHEN and CDR2 is SYDVKM. This CDR3 has 13 amino acids. Pooling was applied to second doses at about 4 or about 12 weeks. The clonotype comes from an adult who received the AZD1222 COVID-19 vaccine. The material sequenced was peripheral blood, taken 28 days after the second AZD1222 dose. V usage is TRBV28 and J usage is TRBJ2-7; TRBD1 matches 8 bases. In DNA form, the CDR3 reads TGTGCCAGCAGTTTCCCTGGACAGGGCGAGCAGTACTTC. This sequence encodes CASSFPGQGEQYF.